This T cell receptor (beta chain) stems from a study of radiotherapy plus CTLA-4 blockade in lung cancer. CDR3 length equals 14 residues. Unmatched junction bases numbered 3, after V lost 3 bases and J lost 4 bases. Per germline, CDR1 SGHDN and CDR2 FVKESK. Profiling relied on immunoSEQ multiplex PCR, and the TCRdb table lists in-frame clones only, not all of them. The table has around 45,000 clones, 76% seen once. The rearrangement joins TRBV14 to TRBJ1-1, with 9 bases aligning to TRBD1. This receptor was taken from a human donor with non-small cell lung cancer who had stable disease on radiotherapy plus ipilimumab. The source was peripheral blood, collected from a patient treated with radiotherapy plus ipilimumab. For the CDR3, the DNA is TGTGCCAGCAGCCAGACAGGGGGAGGCACTGAAGCTTTCTTT. Translation: CASSQTGGGTEAFF.